This passage covers 27 T cell receptor beta chains from one sample sequenced in a study of blood T cell repertoires in COVID-19. The protocol was immunoSEQ multiplex PCR, while the TCRdb copy is restricted to in-frame clones and leaves out a portion. The table has approximately 69,000 clones, over 80% seen once; the top ten hold 12% to 15%. What was sequenced was peripheral blood. These receptors originate from a woman aged 80 or older with acute or convalescent COVID-19.

The J gene is TRBJ2-3, the V gene TRBV28; D may be TRBD2 (6 bases). The CDR3 length is 15 residues. Trimming pared 2 bases from V and 4 bases from J, leaving 13 bases between. The germline V gene encodes CDR1 MDHEN and CDR2 SYDVKM. The CDR3 nucleotides read TGTGCCAGCAGTTTACCGGGAGTCGGGGCAGATACGCAGTATTTT. The encoded protein is CASSLPGVGADTQYF.

The rearrangement joins TRBV5-1 to TRBJ2-1; 8 bases map to TRBD1. V gave up 4 bases and J gave up 9 bases; unmatched junction bases: 9. Germline CDR1 and CDR2: SGHRS and YFSETQ. The CDR3 runs to 14 residues. In DNA, the CDR3 is TGCGCCAGCAGCCCAGGGGGCGGAATAGGTGAGCAGTTCTTC. Translating it yields CASSPGGGIGEQFF.

The V gene is TRBV4-3, the J gene TRBJ2-3, with 9 bases fitting TRBD2. Trimming removed 3 bases from V and 1 base from J; junction bases left unmatched: 2. The CDR3 runs to 15 residues. Germline assignment: CDR1 LGHNA and CDR2 YSLEER. The CDR3 loop is CASSQTSGRTDTQYF. Here the CDR3 DNA reads TGCGCCAGCAGCCAGACTAGCGGTCGCACAGATACGCAGTATTTT.

The J gene is TRBJ2-1, the V gene TRBV10-1; 9 nucleotides align to TRBD2. The V segment lost 0 bases and the J segment 10 bases; nucleotides outside the gene matches: 16. The CDR3 sequence is 18 residues long. The germline CDR1 and CDR2 sequences are WNHNN and SYGVQD (reference sequence). The CDR3, as DNA: TGCGCCAGCAGTGAGTCGACTCTGAATGTAGGCGGGAGGGCCGAGCAGTTCTTC. It translates to CASSESTLNVGGRAEQFF.

This chain connects TRBV14 to TRBJ2-7; D possibly corresponds to TRBD2 (5 bases). This CDR3 is 14 amino acids long. V was shortened by 0 bases and J by 7 bases, with 13 bases between the two germline ends. Germline loops: CDR1 SGHDN, CDR2 FVKESK. CDR3: CASSQDLAPMEQYF. Written as DNA, the CDR3 is TGTGCCAGCAGCCAAGATCTAGCTCCCATGGAGCAGTACTTC.

This chain uses TRBV5-1 with TRBJ2-5, with D uncertain. The V and J ends lost 1 base and 4 bases respectively, with 5 bases between them. Germline CDR1 and CDR2: SGHRS and YFSETQ. The CDR3 runs 12 residues. For the CDR3, the DNA is TGCGCCAGCAGCTTGCCTACAGAGACCCAGTACTTC. This translates into CASSLPTETQYF.

The rearrangement links TRBV18 to TRBJ2-5; 9 bases agree with TRBD1. From germline, CDR1 is KGHSH and CDR2 LQKENI. J lost 6 bases, V lost 3 bases, and 14 bases had no gene match. CDR3 length: 17 amino acids. Here the CDR3 reads CASSPLQSQGAKKTQYF. Here the CDR3 DNA reads TGTGCCAGCTCACCTCTCCAATCACAGGGGGCAAAAAAGACCCAGTACTTC.

This chain uses TRBV28 with TRBJ2-7; TRBD1 matches at 12 bases. Trimming at V came to 8 bases and at J to 5 bases, leaving 10 bases not matched to a gene. Germline loops: CDR1 MDHEN, CDR2 SYDVKM. This CDR3 spans 15 amino acids. The CDR3 spells CASCPGDRGLDEQYF. In DNA form, the CDR3 reads TGTGCCAGCTGCCCAGGGGACAGGGGGCTCGACGAGCAGTACTTC.

This chain links TRBV7-3 with TRBJ2-1, with 10 bases that match TRBD2. Unmatched junction bases numbered 3, after V lost 2 bases and J lost 2 bases. CDR3 length equals 16 residues. Germline CDR1 reads SGHTA; CDR2 reads FQGTGA. Written as DNA, the CDR3 is TGTGCCAGCAGCTTAGGGAGCGGGAGGGCCTACAATGAGCAGTTCTTC. Protein: CASSLGSGRAYNEQFF.

The V gene is TRBV7-8, the J gene TRBJ2-3; possibly TRBD2 for D (5 bases). Trimming stripped 5 bases from V and 2 bases from J, with 11 bases between. CDR1 is SGHVS, CDR2 FQNEAQ, per germline. This CDR3 comprises 14 residues. The DNA of the CDR3 is TGTGCCAGCAGCCCCGGGATGACCACAGATACGCAGTATTTT. Its translation: CASSPGMTTDTQYF. Combining the CDR3 with reference TRBV7-8 and TRBJ2-3 gives the whole variable domain GAGVSQSPRYKVAKRGQDVALRCDPISGHVSLFWYQQALGQGPEFLTYFQNEAQLDKSGLPSDRFFAERPEGSVSTLKIQRTQQEDSAVYLCASSPGMTTDTQYFGPGTRLTVL.

The chain carries TRBV9 and TRBJ2-2; 8 nucleotides align to TRBD1. From germline, CDR1 is SGDLS and CDR2 YYNGEE. V was clipped by 3 bases and J by 0 bases; unmatched bases: 10. The CDR3 contains 18 residues. The CDR3 nucleotides read TGTGCCAGCAGCGGTGGACAGGGACTCTATGCGAACACCGGGGAGCTGTTTTTT. It specifies CASSGGQGLYANTGELFF.

This clone showed up just a few times. The chain links TRBV5-1 to TRBJ2-1; the match to TRBD2 covers 10 bases. Germline lookup yields CDR1 SGHRS and CDR2 YFSETQ. The CDR3 runs 16 residues. Trimming cost V 5 bases and J 0 bases; bases outside gene matches: 5. In DNA form, the CDR3 reads TGCGCCAGCAGACCGGGACTAGCGAGCTCCTACAATGAGCAGTTCTTC. It codes for CASRPGLASSYNEQFF.

This clone appeared once. The chain has TRBV28 and TRBJ1-4; no reliable D call. V dropped 4 bases and J dropped 3 bases, with 18 bases sitting between them. Per the germline V gene, CDR1 is MDHEN and CDR2 is SYDVKM. This CDR3 contains 17 residues. The CDR3 region has the DNA TGTGCCAGCAGTTCGCCACTAGGGAGATGGGCTAATGAAAAACTGTTTTTT. Translation: CASSSPLGRWANEKLFF. Based on the CDR3 plus reference TRBV28 and TRBJ1-4, the full variable domain is DVKVTQSSRYLVKRTGEKVFLECVQDMDHENMFWYRQDPGLGLRLIYFSYDVKMKEKGDIPEGYSVSREKKERFSLILESASTNQTSMYLCASSSPLGRWANEKLFFGSGTQLSVL.

The chain combines TRBV6-1 with TRBJ2-7, with TRBD2 identical over 9 bases. The CDR3 consists of 19 residues. The junction had 16 bases not matched to a gene; V was cut back by 2 bases and J by 2 bases. Germline CDR1 reads MNHNS; CDR2 reads SASEGT. Here the CDR3 reads CASSERGGGRLAAPYEQYF. DNA of the CDR3: TGTGCCAGCAGTGAAAGAGGGGGGGGGAGACTAGCGGCCCCCTACGAGCAGTACTTC.

CDR3 region: CASSRIGWGQGSPYGYTF. The CDR3 DNA reads TGTGCCAGCAGCCGGATAGGTTGGGGACAGGGGAGCCCCTATGGCTACACCTTC. The chain couples TRBV11-2 to TRBJ1-2; 10 bases are a match to TRBD1. The CDR3 is 18 residues long. V lost 5 bases to trimming and J lost 4 bases; unmatched junction nucleotides: 16. Per the germline V gene, CDR1 is SGHAT and CDR2 is FQNNGV.

This rearrangement joins TRBV27 to TRBJ2-5; 9 bases fit TRBD1. The V gene end was trimmed by 5 bases and the J gene end by 1 base; junction bases not matched to a gene: 14. The CDR3 runs 18 residues. Per germline, CDR1 MNHEY and CDR2 SMNVEV (reference sequence). The CDR3 loop reads CASSPQRFGTGPQETQYF. The DNA of the CDR3 is TGTGCCAGCAGTCCCCAGAGATTCGGGACAGGGCCCCAAGAGACCCAGTACTTC.

This clone has only one observation. This chain joins TRBV20-1 and TRBJ1-5; 8 positions match TRBD1. The CDR3 extends over 17 amino acids. J lost 0 bases, V lost 4 bases, and 11 bases had no gene match. The germline V gene encodes CDR1 DFQATT and CDR2 SNEGSKA (reference sequence). DNA for the CDR3: TGCAGTGCTAATGAGATCGGACAGGGCAATAGCAATCAGCCCCAGCATTTT. Translated: CSANEIGQGNSNQPQHF.

The chain joins TRBV5-1 to TRBJ1-2; D is unresolved. V dropped 4 bases and J dropped 4 bases, with 17 bases sitting between them. CDR3 length: 15 residues. Germline V gene data show CDR1 as SGHRS and CDR2 as YFSETQ. CDR3 region: CASSADSPLPYGYTF. The CDR3, as DNA: TGCGCCAGCAGCGCAGACTCCCCACTACCCTATGGCTACACCTTC.

The chain combines TRBV18 with TRBJ1-4, with TRBD1 matching 7 bases. The V and J ends lost 6 bases and 2 bases, in that order; junction bases with no gene match: 9. CDR3 length: 16 amino acids. Germline CDR1 KGHSH, CDR2 LQKENI. The CDR3: CASSLRGGATNEKLFF. In nucleotides, the CDR3 is TGTGCCAGCTCCCTGCGAGGGGGCGCGACTAATGAAAAACTGTTTTTT.

The rearrangement joins TRBV7-3 to TRBJ2-3; 14 nucleotides agree with TRBD2. This CDR3 is 16 amino acids long. V lost 5 bases, J lost 5 bases, and 6 bases stayed unmatched. Germline assignment: CDR1 SGHTA and CDR2 FQGTGA. CDR3 nucleotides: TGTGCCAGCAGCCCTCAGGGACTAGCGGGAGTAGATACGCAGTATTTT. Residues: CASSPQGLAGVDTQYF.

The CDR3 sequence is CASSPNRGQSYEQYF. In DNA form, the CDR3 reads TGTGCCAGCAGCCCAAACAGGGGTCAGTCCTACGAGCAGTACTTC. V and J are TRBV11-3 and TRBJ2-7, with TRBD1 matching 7 bases. The CDR3 has 15 amino acids. J was trimmed by 1 base and V by 5 bases; bases with no gene match: 8. CDR1 and CDR2 (germline): SGHNT, YENEEA.

This chain links TRBV5-1 with TRBJ1-4; D possibly corresponds to TRBD1 (5 bases). CDR1 and CDR2 (germline): SGHRS, YFSETQ. This CDR3 contains 15 residues. Deletions cut 4 bases from V and 2 bases from J, with 12 bases between. CDR3 DNA: TGCGCCAGCAGCATCCCGACAGACACTAATGAAAAACTGTTTTTT. Translated, it gives CASSIPTDTNEKLFF.

The chain joins TRBV11-3 to TRBJ2-1; TRBD2 aligns across 11 bases. Trimming removed 0 bases from V and 10 bases from J; junction bases left unmatched: 11. Germline CDR1 reads SGHNT; CDR2 reads YENEEA. This CDR3 region has 17 residues. The CDR3 reads CASSLDQGLAGFKEQFF. As DNA, the CDR3 is TGTGCCAGCAGCTTAGATCAAGGACTAGCGGGTTTCAAAGAGCAGTTCTTC.

The CDR3 spells CASSGQGYEPQHF. The CDR3 nucleotides are TGTGCCAGCAGTGGCCAGGGGTATGAGCCCCAGCATTTT. The chain couples TRBV12-3 or TRBV12-4 to TRBJ1-5; D may be TRBD1 (6 bases). This CDR3 region has 13 residues. The germline V and J ends were trimmed by 5 bases and 8 bases, with 13 bases remaining between them.

This chain joins TRBV24-1 and TRBJ2-3; 11 bases map to TRBD2. There are 18 residues in the CDR3. Per germline, CDR1 KGHDR and CDR2 SFDVKD. The V gene end was trimmed by 3 bases and the J gene end by 4 bases; junction bases not matched to a gene: 11. The CDR3 DNA sequence: TGTGCCACCAGTGATCAACCGACCGGGACTAGCGGCGCAGATACGCAGTATTTT. This codes for CATSDQPTGTSGADTQYF.

The rearrangement links TRBV5-1 to TRBJ2-1; D is possibly TRBD2 (6 bases). Per germline, CDR1 SGHRS and CDR2 YFSETQ. The V and J ends lost 4 bases and 6 bases respectively, with 23 bases between them. The CDR3 runs 17 residues. The CDR3 loop reads CASSPYSGLASGNEQFF. The DNA for the CDR3 is TGCGCCAGCAGCCCCTATTCGGGGCTAGCGAGTGGCAATGAGCAGTTCTTC.

The rearrangement joins TRBV5-6 to TRBJ1-1; D gene uncertain. The CDR3 consists of 17 residues. Germline CDR1 and CDR2: SGHDT and YYEEEE. V lost 1 base and J lost 0, with 16 bases in between. CDR3 in DNA: TGTGCCAGCAGCTTGCTAGGCCCTCGGATTTTGAACACTGAAGCTTTCTTT. It encodes CASSLLGPRILNTEAFF.